This T cell receptor (beta chain) originates from a study of blood T cell repertoires in COVID-19. Study-wide background: Material from acute and convalescent COVID-19 was sourced from the United States, Italy and Spain. PBMCs, B-cell-depleted T cells, or T cells were the source of the cDNA or gDNA that made up the material.

In the study's own analysis: From reference gene primer amplification, estimates of nucleated cell counts were derived. The method was immunoSEQ multiplex PCR; TCRdb's version includes in-frame clones alone and lacks a portion of them. That table is the source of V, J and clone size, and D and trimming were worked out from the DNA. This table holds around 130,000 clones, 85% to 90% found once. This CDR3 comprises 17 residues. CDR1 is SGHTA, CDR2 FQGTGA, per germline. The J segment lost 5 bases and the V segment lost 1 base, leaving 9 bases of the junction unmatched. The chain has TRBV7-3 and TRBJ2-3; TRBD2 aligns across 10 bases. Input material: peripheral blood. This TCR was recovered from a man in his 70s with active or convalescent COVID-19. CDR3 loop: CASSLRLAGVGGDTQYF. The CDR3 coding sequence is TGTGCCAGCAGCTTAAGGCTAGCGGGAGTAGGGGGAGATACGCAGTATTTT.